In this sample, the clone carrying this T cell receptor (beta chain) turned up once. The antigen is unknown. The sample contains more than one DNA sequence encoding this CDR3. V was trimmed by 2 bases and J by 0 bases, leaving 9 bases between them. This CDR3 has 15 residues. Germline CDR1 and CDR2: SGHRS and YFSETQ. These data belong to a study of shared clonotypes between healthy human individuals. Broader study findings: Rarefaction showed sorted-subset sequencing was incomplete despite large depth. Generally, naive subsets (rather than memory subsets) showed larger estimated richness.

Genomic DNA (from each subset) was split evenly across several immunoSEQ plates. Some clones are missing from TCRdb's copy, which holds only in-frame ones; the method was immunoSEQ multiplex PCR. The table lists over a million clones, about 84% of them singletons, with 0.55% to 0.7% in the top ten. The chain has TRBV5-1 and TRBJ2-1; D gene ambiguous. The TCR originated in a man in his late teens or twenties in good health. Some clones in this sample may be carry-over from other donors' samples. Specimen: memory CD4+ T cells from PBMCs. Noted subset: CD45RA-negative fraction. CDR3 sequence reads: CASSLTISSYNEQFF. The CDR3 DNA sequence: TGCGCCAGCAGCTTAACTATATCCTCCTACAATGAGCAGTTCTTC.